Presented here are 15 T cell receptor beta chains from one specimen sequenced in a study of cytomegalovirus exposure and HLA in healthy donors. PCR primers comprised 60 Vbeta and 13 Jbeta primers. Method: immunoSEQ multiplex PCR; TCRdb's copy keeps in-frame clones and lacks some. The repertoire consists of some 120,000 clones, with 75% to 85% occurring once and the leading ten covering around 2.5%. Sequenced input: PBMCs. The receptors here all came from a man younger than 45 in good health and CMV-seronegative.

The chain is built from TRBV5-1 and TRBJ2-7; 7 bases fit TRBD2. Germline CDR1 is SGHRS and CDR2 is YFSETQ. V was pared by 2 bases and J by 6 bases, with 5 bases of the junction left unmatched. This CDR3 comprises 13 residues. The CDR3 sequence is CASSFRDYFEQYF. CDR3 nucleotide sequence: TGCGCCAGCAGCTTCCGGGACTATTTCGAGCAGTACTTC.

The V gene is TRBV11-3, the J gene TRBJ2-7, with TRBD2 as a possible D gene (7 bases). This CDR3 is built from 15 residues. Trimming shortened V by 0 bases and J by 4 bases, and 13 bases separated the two germline ends. Germline CDR1 reads SGHNT; CDR2 reads YENEEA. The CDR3 bases are TGTGCCAGCAGCTTAGAAGGGGGGGCTAATTACGAGCAGTACTTC. Translation: CASSLEGGANYEQYF. Filled out from reference TRBV11-3 and TRBJ2-7, the complete variable domain reads EAGVVQSPRYKIIEKKQPVAFWCNPISGHNTLYWYLQNLGQGPELLIRYENEEAVDDSQLPKDRFSAERLKGVDSTLKIQPAELGDSAVYLCASSLEGGANYEQYFGPGTRLTVT.

The chain is built from TRBV7-9 and TRBJ2-2; the match to TRBD1 covers 10 bases. Looked up from germline, CDR1 is SEHNR and CDR2 is FQNEAQ (reference sequence). The V segment lost 5 bases and the J segment 1 base; nucleotides outside the gene matches: 10. The CDR3 consists of 18 residues. The CDR3 nucleotides read TGTGCCAGCAGCACGGACAGGGGGGCTCAGCGGAACACCGGGGAGCTGTTTTTT. Encoded protein: CASSTDRGAQRNTGELFF.

The genes are TRBV7-2 and TRBJ1-1, with TRBD1 matching 7 bases. Trimming cost V 4 bases and J 5 bases; bases outside gene matches: 7. The CDR3 extends over 14 amino acids. CDR1 SGHTA and CDR2 FQGNSA come from the germline V gene. CDR3 loop: CASSSTGRRTEAFF. The CDR3 bases are TGTGCCAGCAGCTCGACAGGGAGGAGAACTGAAGCTTTCTTT.

The chain couples TRBV19 to TRBJ2-7, with 10 bases fitting TRBD2. Trimming cost V 0 bases and J 6 bases; bases outside gene matches: 2. CDR1 LNHDA and CDR2 SQIVND come from the germline V gene (reference sequence). The CDR3 length is 14 residues. The CDR3 reads CASSIEAGGPEQYF. The CDR3 coding sequence is TGTGCCAGTAGTATAGAAGCGGGAGGGCCCGAGCAGTACTTC. Supplemented by reference TRBV19 and TRBJ2-7, the full variable domain reads DGGITQSPKYLFRKEGQNVTLSCEQNLNHDAMYWYRQDPGQGLRLIYYSQIVNDFQKGDIAEGYSVSREKKESFPLTVTSAQKNPTAFYLCASSIEAGGPEQYFGPGTRLTVT.

This chain links TRBV30 with TRBJ2-7; TRBD1 aligns across 9 bases. Germline CDR1 and CDR2: GTSNPN and SVGIG (reference sequence). V gave up 0 bases and J gave up 5 bases; unmatched junction bases: 14. The CDR3 loop spans 17 amino acids. The CDR3 bases are TGTGCCTGGAGTGTACTCGAAACCGGGACAGGGAACAACGAGCAGTACTTC. This encodes CAWSVLETGTGNNEQYF.

The CDR3 DNA reads as TGTGCCAGCAGCTCTGGTCAGGGTCTCCAGCCCCAGCATTTT. Amino acid sequence: CASSSGQGLQPQHF. V is TRBV5-6 and J is TRBJ1-5; TRBD1 is a possible D gene (5 bases). V lost 3 bases and J 7 bases, leaving 14 bases between the germline ends. The CDR3 consists of 14 residues. Germline V gene data show CDR1 as SGHDT and CDR2 as YYEEEE.

V gene TRBV2 combines with J gene TRBJ2-1, with 10 positions matching TRBD2. The germline CDR1 and CDR2 sequences are SNHLY and FYNNEI. The V and J ends lost 7 bases and 9 bases, in that order; junction bases with no gene match: 18. CDR3 size: 17 residues. Written as DNA, the CDR3 is TGTGCCAGCACAATTAGACTAGCGGGTGGGGCAGGAGGTGAGCAGTTCTTC. Its protein product is CASTIRLAGGAGGEQFF.

The CDR3 DNA reads TGTGCCAGCAGCGAGACCGGGACAGGGGAGGGCAGGACCTTC. Protein product: CASSETGTGEGRTF. The chain recombines TRBV9 with TRBJ1-2; 10 nucleotides match TRBD1. In germline, CDR1 is SGDLS, CDR2 YYNGEE. With 3 bases clipped from V and 14 bases from J, the junction kept 13 bases outside the gene matches. The CDR3 is 14 amino acids.

The CDR3 sequence: CASSQDLTGTREKLFF. The DNA of the CDR3 is TGTGCCAGCAGCCAAGACCTAACCGGGACAAGAGAAAAACTGTTTTTT. The chain is built from TRBV14 and TRBJ1-4, with D perhaps TRBD1 (6 bases). Between the trimmed V and J ends, which lost 0 bases and 8 bases, there was a span of 16 bases. This CDR3 contains 16 residues. Germline V gives CDR1 SGHDN, CDR2 FVKESK.

The genes are TRBV10-1 and TRBJ2-7; 7 bases align to TRBD1. V lost 4 bases, J lost 4 bases, and 7 bases stayed unmatched. The CDR3 is 14 amino acids. Germline V gene data show CDR1 as WNHNN and CDR2 as SYGVQD (reference sequence). CDR3 nucleotide sequence: TGCGCCAGCAGTGCGACGGACAGGACGTACGAGCAGTACTTC. Amino acid sequence: CASSATDRTYEQYF.

The chain carries TRBV4-3 and TRBJ2-1; D is undetermined. Between the trimmed V and J ends, which lost 4 bases and 1 base, there was a span of 11 bases. Germline loops: CDR1 LGHNA, CDR2 YSLEER. The CDR3 contains 15 residues. As DNA, the CDR3 is TGCGCCAGCAGCCCCCGGATGGAGTCCTACAATGAGCAGTTCTTC. Protein: CASSPRMESYNEQFF.

This clone was seen once. J is TRBJ2-7 and V is TRBV23-1; 10 bases fit TRBD2. TRBV23-1 is treated as an ORF (open reading frame) with a function not yet certain. The CDR3 has 17 amino acids. The ends lost 3 bases at V and 1 base at J; junction bases unmatched: 9. CDR3 amino acids: CASSHQTGLADSYEQYF. The CDR3 DNA reads as TGCGCCAGCAGTCACCAAACCGGACTAGCGGATTCCTACGAGCAGTACTTC.

The chain combines TRBV7-8 with TRBJ2-7; 10 bases match TRBD2. Germline V CDR1 and CDR2: SGHVS, FQNEAQ. Trimming removed 3 bases from V and 6 bases from J; junction bases left unmatched: 8. The CDR3 length is 15 residues. In DNA, the CDR3 is TGTGCCAGCAGCTTTGCGAGCGGGAGGGCCGGCGAGCAGTACTTC. It translates to CASSFASGRAGEQYF.

The rearrangement joins TRBV6-5 to TRBJ2-7; TRBD2 matches 10 bases. The ends lost 7 bases at V and 2 bases at J; junction bases unmatched: 8. The CDR3 consists of 15 residues. Germline V gene lookup returns CDR1 MNHEY and CDR2 SVGAGI. The CDR3, as DNA: TGTGCCAGCATCGTTCGGACTAGCGGAACCTACGAGCAGTACTTC. Residues: CASIVRTSGTYEQYF.